Presented here are 28 T cell receptor beta chains from one specimen sequenced in a study of post-analysis software for immune sequencing data. Study-wide findings and caveats: Patients carried several TRBV segments more frequently than controls did, and TRBV5-6, TRBV5-1 and TRBV20-1 were among them.

Unique molecular identifiers had been added to the TCR beta cDNA libraries. MiXCR, applied by TCRdb to the PCR reads, yields one record per CDR3 protein. The sample holds more than 500,000 distinct CDR3 sequences; around a third are singletons and the top ten take approximately 6%. Antigens of these TCRs are unknown. Source material: blood. Source of these receptors: a girl between 2 and 17 years old with multiple sclerosis.

The rearrangement uses TRBV7-2 and TRBJ2-7; D may be TRBD2 (6 bases). The DNA matches TRBJ2-4 better at its end, which makes the J call doubtful. CDR1 and CDR2 (germline): SGHTA, FQGNSA. There are 17 residues in the CDR3. The CDR3 sequence is CASSLGYGGRAKNIQYF. The CDR3 DNA is TGTGCCAGCAGCTTAGGGTACGGGGGTAGGGCCAAAAACATTCAGTACTTC.

V and J are TRBV10-3 and TRBJ2-3, with D possibly matching TRBD2 (7 bases). The V end lost 11 bases, the J end lost 5 bases, and 20 bases lay between the germline ends. Germline CDR1 reads ENHRY; CDR2 reads SYGVKD. The length of the CDR3 is 14 residues. CDR3 in amino acids: CAPSPRGALDTQYF. CDR3 sequence (DNA): TGTGCCCCGTCGCCTCGGGGGGCCTTAGATACGCAGTATTTT.

This sequence joins TRBV7-8 and TRBJ2-1; TRBD2 matches 13 bases. TRBJ2-7 explains the end of the DNA better; the J call may be wrong. The CDR3 totals 14 residues. CDR1 is SGHVS and CDR2 is FQNEAQ in the germline V gene. Here the CDR3 reads CASPGLAGDNEQYF. CDR3 sequence (DNA): TGTGCCAGCCCCGGACTAGCGGGGGACAATGAGCAGTACTTC.

The V call is TRBV6-1, the J call TRBJ2-3, with D maybe TRBD2 (6 bases). CDR1 and CDR2 from the germline V gene are MNHNS and SASEGT. V dropped 6 bases and J dropped 1 base, with 14 bases sitting between them. This CDR3 comprises 15 residues. The chain's CDR3 is CASSDPGLRTDTQYF. For the CDR3, the DNA is TGTGCCAGCAGCGACCCGGGACTGCGCACAGATACGCAGTATTTT.

The chain joins TRBV19 to TRBJ1-2; D may be TRBD1 (6 bases). With 6 bases removed from V and 10 bases from J, the gap between germline ends came to 21 bases. The CDR3 consists of 14 residues. Germline values: CDR1 LNHDA, CDR2 SQIVND (reference sequence). Here the CDR3 reads CASRRTVSVLAYTF. CDR3 nucleotides: TGTGCCAGTAGGCGGACAGTCTCGGTTTTGGCCTACACCTTC. Using reference TRBV19 and TRBJ1-2 for the parts outside the CDR3, the full variable domain is DGGITQSPKYLFRKEGQNVTLSCEQNLNHDAMYWYRQDPGQGLRLIYYSQIVNDFQKGDIAEGYSVSREKKESFPLTVTSAQKNPTAFYLCASRRTVSVLAYTFGSGTRLTVV.

This clonotype was counted only a few times. The chain carries TRBV15 and TRBJ2-7, with a tentative D call TRBD1 (5 bases). The CDR3 spans 15 residues. Germline V gene data show CDR1 as LNHNV and CDR2 as YYDKDF (reference sequence). Trimming cost V 0 bases and J 2 bases, with 11 bases left between them. CDR3 in amino acids: CATSRDQGATYEQYF. The CDR3 nucleotides are TGTGCCACCAGCAGAGATCAAGGGGCTACCTACGAGCAGTACTTC.

The chain combines TRBV28 with TRBJ2-4; maybe TRBD2 (6 bases). Trimming took off 11 bases at V and 4 bases at J, with 12 bases between the two ends. Germline CDR1 MDHEN, CDR2 SYDVKM. This CDR3 is built from 12 residues. DNA of the CDR3: TGTGCCGCCCAGGGACTTAAAAACATTCAGTACTTC. This gives the protein CAAQGLKNIQYF.

The chain uses TRBV4-1 and TRBJ1-2, with D unclear. Trimming left V 0 bases short and J 6 bases short, with 14 bases between. Germline loops: CDR1 MGHRA, CDR2 YSYEKL. CDR3 size: 15 residues. The DNA of the CDR3 is TGCGCCAGCAGCCAAGATAGCTTCGAGCTACATGGCTACACCTTC. This encodes CASSQDSFELHGYTF.

This clonotype was detected only once. V and J are TRBV3-1 and TRBJ2-3; D is ambiguous. Germline CDR1 reads LGHDT; CDR2 reads YNNKEL (reference sequence). Trimming cost V 4 bases and J 2 bases, with 10 bases left between them. There are 14 residues in the CDR3. DNA for the CDR3: TGTGCCAGCAGCCTACTCCCCCTCACAGATACGCAGTATTTT. This translates into CASSLLPLTDTQYF.

The chain couples TRBV13 to TRBJ2-1; 8 bases agree with TRBD1. Germline trimming cut 4 bases from V and 7 bases from J; bases unmatched to any gene: 9. The CDR3 loop spans 15 amino acids. CDR1 PRHDT and CDR2 FYEKMQ come from the germline V gene (reference sequence). Here the CDR3 reads CASSYLDRVGNEQFF. In DNA form, the CDR3 reads TGTGCCAGCAGCTATCTGGACAGGGTCGGGAATGAGCAGTTCTTC.

This clonotype was observed a few times. The V call is TRBV4-1, the J call TRBJ2-7; D possibly matches TRBD1 or TRBD2 (5 bases each). The V end was cut by 3 bases, the J end by 2 bases, with 14 bases between. This CDR3 is 15 amino acids long. Per germline, CDR1 MGHRA and CDR2 YSYEKL. The CDR3, as DNA: TGCGCCAGCAGCCAGCAACGGGACGGCGCCTACGAGCAGTACTTC. This translates into CASSQQRDGAYEQYF.

This chain joins TRBV5-1 and TRBJ1-1; D remains ambiguous. CDR1 and CDR2 (germline): SGHRS, YFSETQ. V shed 0 bases and J shed 5 bases, with 8 bases lying between them. CDR3 length equals 13 residues. Here the CDR3 DNA reads TGCGCCAGCAGCTTGGAAGTGGGTACTGAAGCTTTCTTT. Translating gives CASSLEVGTEAFF.

The DNA of the CDR3 is TGTGCCAGCAGTTACTTGGCAGGGCTCAGCACAGATACGCAGTATTTT. Its translation: CASSYLAGLSTDTQYF. The chain links TRBV6-6 to TRBJ2-3; D might be TRBD1 (5 bases). Germline V lookup: CDR1 MNHNY, CDR2 SVGAGI (reference sequence). The V end was cut by 1 base, the J end by 0 bases, with 11 bases between. This CDR3 has 16 amino acids.

The rearrangement links TRBV20-1 to TRBJ2-3, with D unclear. V was shortened by 4 bases and J by 0 bases, with 14 bases between the two germline ends. In germline, CDR1 is DFQATT, CDR2 SNEGSKA (reference sequence). This CDR3 contains 15 residues. The CDR3, as DNA: TGCAGTGCTAAAACCGTATTCACTAGCACAGATACGCAGTATTTT. This codes for CSAKTVFTSTDTQYF.

This clonotype was seen only a few times. The CDR3 sequence: CSAERTSGGASQETQYF. CDR3 coding DNA: TGCAGTGCCGAGAGGACTAGCGGGGGGGCATCCCAAGAGACCCAGTACTTC. V usage is TRBV20-1 and J usage is TRBJ2-5, with 15 bases aligning to TRBD2. The germline CDR1 and CDR2 sequences are DFQATT and SNEGSKA (reference sequence). The CDR3 totals 17 residues. Trimming at V came to 6 bases and at J to 1 base, leaving 9 bases not matched to a gene.

This clonotype has more than one count but fewer than ten. The chain joins TRBV5-1 to TRBJ2-3, with unresolved D. With 4 bases removed from V and 1 base from J, the gap between germline ends came to 13 bases. CDR3 length: 15 residues. Germline CDR1 and CDR2: SGHRS and YFSETQ. The CDR3 reads CASSPNEARTDTQYF. The CDR3 coding sequence is TGCGCCAGCAGCCCCAACGAGGCCCGCACAGATACGCAGTATTTT.

This clonotype was recorded only once. A much larger clone sits a single nucleotide away, making a read error possible. V gene TRBV15 combines with J gene TRBJ2-1, with D perhaps TRBD2 (6 bases). CDR1 and CDR2 (germline): LNHNV, YYDKDF (reference sequence). The CDR3 contains 16 residues. V was trimmed by 0 bases and J by 13 bases, leaving 22 bases between them. In DNA form, the CDR3 reads TGTGCCACCAGCAGAGAATCAGGAGGGGTCCAGGAGACCCAGTTCTTC. Translated: CATSRESGGVQETQFF.

This chain links TRBV5-4 with TRBJ1-5, with 7 bases fitting TRBD1. Germline V gene sequence: CDR1 SGHNT, CDR2 YYREEE (reference sequence). CDR3 length equals 12 residues. The V gene end was trimmed by 4 bases and the J gene end by 6 bases; junction bases not matched to a gene: 1. CDR3 DNA sequence: TGTGCCAGCAGCAACAGGGGTCAGCCCCAGCATTTT. Translated, it gives CASSNRGQPQHF.

The chain links TRBV28 to TRBJ1-5; TRBD1 aligns across 7 bases. This CDR3 has 15 residues. Germline V gene lookup returns CDR1 MDHEN and CDR2 SYDVKM. After removal of 5 bases from V and 3 bases from J, the junction contained 7 bases not matched to a gene. The CDR3 here is CASSASGGVNQPQHF. The CDR3 nucleotides read TGTGCCAGCAGTGCCTCAGGGGGTGTCAATCAGCCCCAGCATTTT.

V usage is TRBV11-2 and J usage is TRBJ2-3; D is unresolved. The CDR3 runs 15 residues. V was pared by 1 base and J by 1 base, with 9 bases between. CDR1 SGHAT and CDR2 FQNNGV come from the germline V gene. CDR3 coding DNA: TGTGCCAGCAGCTTAGTAGGGTATGGCACAGATACGCAGTATTTT. This sequence encodes CASSLVGYGTDTQYF.

The chain is built from TRBV19 and TRBJ2-1, with 10 nucleotides matching TRBD1. The junction had 5 bases not matched to a gene; V was cut back by 2 bases and J by 7 bases. Germline V gene data show CDR1 as LNHDA and CDR2 as SQIVND (reference sequence). This CDR3 comprises 15 residues. As DNA, the CDR3 is TGTGCCAGTAGTATAATAGCGGGACAGGGGAATGAGCAGTTCTTC. Translation gives CASSIIAGQGNEQFF.

The genes are TRBV24-1 and TRBJ1-4; TRBD1 matches at 8 bases. J was trimmed by 8 bases and V by 4 bases; bases with no gene match: 8. Looked up from germline, CDR1 is KGHDR and CDR2 is SFDVKD. This CDR3 is built from 15 residues. The DNA for the CDR3 is TGTGCCACCAGTGAAGGCGGACAGGGAGGGGAAAAACTGTTTTTT. This gives the protein CATSEGGQGGEKLFF.

CDR3: CASSLRVGSTKNIQYF. The CDR3 DNA sequence: TGTGCCAGCAGTTTACGGGTGGGGTCGACTAAAAACATTCAGTACTTC. The chain couples TRBV6-5 to TRBJ2-4; no definite D call. Germline V lookup: CDR1 MNHEY, CDR2 SVGAGI. V was trimmed by 4 bases and J by 4 bases, leaving 17 bases between them. CDR3 length: 16 residues.

This chain links TRBV25-1 with TRBJ1-2; no reliable D call. There are 13 residues in the CDR3. Germline values: CDR1 MGHDK, CDR2 SYGVNS. Deletions cut 3 bases from V and 4 bases from J, with 9 bases between. CDR3 nucleotide sequence: TGTGCCAGCAGTGAGTTCAGCCTCTATGGCTACACCTTC. It codes for CASSEFSLYGYTF.

This clonotype appeared a few times. The chain's CDR3 is CASSFVGLAGGTDTQYF. As DNA, the CDR3 is TGTGCCAGCAGTTTTGTGGGGCTAGCGGGGGGGACAGATACGCAGTATTTT. The rearrangement links TRBV27 to TRBJ2-3, with TRBD2 identical over 12 bases. V was clipped by 3 bases and J by 3 bases; unmatched bases: 7. CDR1 MNHEY and CDR2 SMNVEV come from the germline V gene (reference sequence). The CDR3 is made up of 17 amino acids.

The sample holds a few counts of this clonotype. CDR3: CASSSAWDTQYF. CDR3 in DNA: TGTGCCAGCAGCTCCGCGTGGGATACGCAGTATTTT. J is TRBJ2-3 and V is TRBV7-9, with D hard to call. This CDR3 is 12 amino acids long. V lost 4 bases, J lost 6 bases, and 8 bases lay in between. CDR1 is SEHNR, CDR2 FQNEAQ, per germline (reference sequence). The entire variable domain, with the rest obtained from reference TRBV7-9 and TRBJ2-3, is as follows: DTGVSQNPRHKITKRGQNVTFRCDPISEHNRLYWYRQTLGQGPEFLTYFQNEAQLEKSRLLSDRFSAERPKGSFSTLEIQRTEQGDSAMYLCASSSAWDTQYFGPGTRLTVL.

This clonotype has a handful of counts. This chain joins TRBV20-1 and TRBJ2-5; 9 bases are shared with TRBD1. Germline trimming cut 6 bases from V and 7 bases from J; bases unmatched to any gene: 9. Per germline, CDR1 DFQATT and CDR2 SNEGSKA (reference sequence). The length of the CDR3 is 13 residues. The CDR3 protein is CSAPTTGGATQYF. The CDR3 DNA reads as TGCAGTGCCCCCACGACAGGGGGTGCGACCCAGTACTTC.

This clonotype turned up a few times. The genes are TRBV20-1 and TRBJ1-1; TRBD1 agrees at 7 bases. This CDR3 has 14 amino acids. The germline CDR1 and CDR2 sequences are DFQATT and SNEGSKA (reference sequence). The junction had 3 bases not matched to a gene; V was cut back by 1 base and J by 1 base. The CDR3 loop reads CSARGQGPNTEAFF. The CDR3 nucleotides are TGCAGTGCTAGAGGACAGGGCCCGAACACTGAAGCTTTCTTT.